Presented here are 14 T cell receptor beta chains from one specimen sequenced in a study of T cell responses to AZD1222 COVID-19 vaccine (dated by TCRdb to about 2021). Library prep was done by the immunoSEQ multiplex PCR assay. The clones in this table, taken by TCRdb from immuneACCESS, are in-frame only. Not every clone is retained; where verified, under half of the shortfall comes from an unresolved V gene, and the cause of the rest is unknown. This sample gives roughly 150,000 clones in total; around 93% of them show up just once. The ten most abundant clones make up approximately 4.8% of the sample. Reading the label with the study, this specimen's time point is: baseline before first vaccination. Material: peripheral blood, obtained on day 0 of AZD1222 vaccination. Receptors originate from an adult in good health.

V is TRBV6-5 and J is TRBJ2-7; the D gene could be TRBD1 or TRBD2 (6 bases each). The CDR3 consists of 14 residues. Germline-derived CDR1 and CDR2 are MNHEY and SVGAGI. V shed 7 bases and J shed 0 bases, with 13 bases lying between them. The CDR3 loop reads CASKGGGYSYEQYF. The CDR3 DNA reads TGTGCCAGCAAGGGGGGAGGCTACTCCTACGAGCAGTACTTC.

The chain is built from TRBV2 and TRBJ1-3, with no clear D. Germline loops: CDR1 SNHLY, CDR2 FYNNEI. Trimming shortened V by 4 bases and J by 4 bases, and 14 bases separated the two germline ends. The CDR3 totals 15 residues. CDR3 sequence: CASSAAAARGNTIYF. The DNA for the CDR3 is TGTGCCAGCAGTGCCGCGGCAGCTAGAGGAAACACCATATATTTT.

The chain carries TRBV28 and TRBJ1-4; 10 bases are a match to TRBD1. This CDR3 is 17 amino acids long. V lost 5 bases, J lost 3 bases, and 9 bases stayed unmatched. The germline gives CDR1 MDHEN, CDR2 SYDVKM. CDR3 protein: CASSPAGQGISNEKLFF. In nucleotides, the CDR3 is TGTGCCAGCAGTCCCGCGGGACAGGGGATTTCTAATGAAAAACTGTTTTTT.

V usage is TRBV5-1 and J usage is TRBJ1-2; the D gene is possibly TRBD1 (6 bases). This CDR3 is built from 13 residues. Germline CDR1 is SGHRS and CDR2 is YFSETQ. Between the trimmed V and J ends, which lost 5 bases and 6 bases, there was a span of 14 bases. Written as DNA, the CDR3 is TGCGCCAGCAGTACCGACAGGCTCGATGGCTACACCTTC. Protein product: CASSTDRLDGYTF.

The chain joins TRBV28 to TRBJ1-2; a possible D gene is TRBD1 (6 bases). The V end was cut by 7 bases, the J end by 7 bases, with 16 bases between. Per germline, CDR1 MDHEN and CDR2 SYDVKM. This CDR3 comprises 13 residues. The CDR3 sequence is CASNYRVGAGYTF. CDR3 sequence (DNA): TGTGCCAGCAATTACAGGGTCGGCGCTGGCTACACCTTC.

This sequence joins TRBV28 and TRBJ1-3; D might be TRBD1 (6 bases). Trimming took 8 bases from V and 0 from J, leaving 17 bases between them. Per the germline V gene, CDR1 is MDHEN and CDR2 is SYDVKM. CDR3 length: 16 amino acids. CDR3 DNA: TGTGCCAGCTCCGGGACAAAGATTAACTCTGGAAACACCATATATTTT. Translated: CASSGTKINSGNTIYF.

The V gene is TRBV5-8, the J gene TRBJ2-7; 14 bases map to TRBD2. The CDR3 totals 17 residues. V gave up 0 bases and J gave up 5 bases; unmatched junction bases: 7. Per germline, CDR1 SGHTS and CDR2 YDEGEE. The CDR3 nucleotides are TGTGCCAGCAGCTTGGCCGGGACTAGCGGGAGCCTCGACGAGCAGTACTTC. Amino acids: CASSLAGTSGSLDEQYF.

This clone was picked up one time. The CDR3 loop is CASSSDGLAGTTGELFF. The CDR3 region has the DNA TGTGCCAGTAGTTCCGATGGACTAGCGGGAACCACCGGGGAGCTGTTTTTT. J is TRBJ2-2 and V is TRBV19; 12 nucleotides align to TRBD2. V lost 5 bases to trimming and J lost 4 bases; unmatched junction nucleotides: 8. Germline lookup yields CDR1 LNHDA and CDR2 SQIVND (reference sequence). This CDR3 comprises 17 residues.

This clone occurred once. CDR3 amino acids: CAWSVRLRGAEQFF. The CDR3 DNA reads as TGTGCCTGGAGTGTACGACTCAGGGGAGCTGAGCAGTTCTTC. This chain joins TRBV30 and TRBJ2-1; D perhaps matches TRBD1 (6 bases). Germline assignment: CDR1 GTSNPN and CDR2 SVGIG (reference sequence). The CDR3 is made up of 14 amino acids. V was shortened by 0 bases and J by 9 bases, with 15 bases between the two germline ends.

The J gene is TRBJ1-1, the V gene TRBV6-5; D is unclear. Trimming pared 0 bases from V and 0 bases from J, leaving 5 bases between. This CDR3 contains 14 residues. Germline V gene lookup returns CDR1 MNHEY and CDR2 SVGAGI. In DNA, the CDR3 is TGTGCCAGCAGTTACTCGATTCTGAACACTGAAGCTTTCTTT. The encoded protein is CASSYSILNTEAFF.

The gene calls are TRBV28 and TRBJ1-1, with D possibly matching TRBD1 (6 bases). Germline CDR1 is MDHEN and CDR2 is SYDVKM. CDR3 size: 16 residues. Trimming left V 10 bases short and J 5 bases short, with 26 bases between. The CDR3 DNA reads TGTGCCATATTCTCCGGGACACCTAAAGGGGGAACTGAAGCTTTCTTT. This sequence encodes CAIFSGTPKGGTEAFF.

This rearrangement joins TRBV30 to TRBJ2-2, with TRBD2 matching over 10 bases. This CDR3 comprises 15 residues. Germline V gene lookup returns CDR1 GTSNPN and CDR2 SVGIG (reference sequence). With 0 bases clipped from V and 7 bases from J, the junction kept 5 bases outside the gene matches. The CDR3 reads CAWSVGTSVIGELFF. The CDR3, as DNA: TGTGCCTGGAGTGTAGGGACTAGCGTCATCGGGGAGCTGTTTTTT.

V usage is TRBV28 and J usage is TRBJ2-7, with TRBD2 as a possible D gene (5 bases). The CDR3 sequence is 13 residues long. V lost 5 bases to trimming and J lost 3 bases, with 11 bases between them. Germline-derived CDR1 and CDR2 are MDHEN and SYDVKM. CDR3 sequence: CASSTRRDYEQYF. CDR3 bases: TGTGCCAGCAGTACCAGACGGGACTACGAGCAGTACTTC.

The chain carries TRBV3-1 (or the pseudogene TRBV3-2) and TRBJ1-1, with D perhaps TRBD1 (5 bases). V gave up 5 bases and J gave up 2 bases, with 12 bases separating them. CDR1 and CDR2 from the germline V gene are LGHDT and YNNKEL (reference sequence). CDR3 size: 14 residues. CDR3 loop: CASSYGTLNTEAFF. CDR3 nucleotide sequence: TGTGCCAGCAGCTACGGGACTTTAAACACTGAAGCTTTCTTT.